The 5 T cell receptor beta chains presented below share a single source sample, sequenced in a study of Tregs in tolerant kidney transplant recipients. Related graft donors supplied nonmyeloablative bone marrow transplants, and mixed chimerism was transient. Sequencing used immunoSEQ multiplex PCR; TCRdb keeps in-frame clones, though not all of them. The data show tens of thousands of clones, around 90% seen once. The source material was CD8+ T cells from blood (PBMCs), sampled 24 months after the transplant. Receptor source: a human patient who received a combined kidney and bone marrow transplant. A share of the T cells may be of graft donor origin.

The chain couples TRBV28 to TRBJ1-4, with 7 nucleotides matching TRBD1. This CDR3 is built from 15 residues. Germline CDR1 is MDHEN and CDR2 is SYDVKM. J gave up 0 bases and V 5 bases, and 3 bases lay outside the gene matches. CDR3 DNA: TGTGCCAGCAGTCCTCAGGGGGCAACTAATGAAAAACTGTTTTTT. Protein: CASSPQGATNEKLFF.

The J gene is TRBJ2-1, the V gene TRBV2, with TRBD2 matching 7 bases. The V segment lost 3 bases and the J segment 8 bases; nucleotides outside the gene matches: 13. Germline V lookup: CDR1 SNHLY, CDR2 FYNNEI. The CDR3 sequence is 16 residues long. CDR3 bases: TGTGCCAGCAGTGAGGGCGGTGGGAGGGCCTATGATGAGCAGTTCTTC. Amino acids: CASSEGGGRAYDEQFF.

The rearrangement joins TRBV13 to TRBJ2-3; 7 bases align to TRBD2. The CDR3 runs to 15 residues. J gave up 4 bases and V 5 bases, and 9 bases lay outside the gene matches. Per the germline V gene, CDR1 is PRHDT and CDR2 is FYEKMQ (reference sequence). Written as DNA, the CDR3 is TGTGCCAGCAGCGCCCTAGCGGCCTTGGCAGATACGCAGTATTTT. Encoded protein: CASSALAALADTQYF.

This clone was recorded a few times. The genes are TRBV10-3 and TRBJ2-2; D not certain. The CDR3 spans 11 residues. Trimming took off 11 bases at V and 1 base at J, with 5 bases between the two ends. CDR1 and CDR2 (germline): ENHRY, SYGVKD. This chain's CDR3 is CAAGNTGELFF. Written as DNA, the CDR3 is TGTGCCGCCGGGAACACCGGGGAGCTGTTTTTT.

The chain combines TRBV27 with TRBJ2-3, with 8 bases aligning to TRBD2. This CDR3 has 15 residues. J was trimmed by 4 bases and V by 3 bases; bases with no gene match: 6. Germline values: CDR1 MNHEY, CDR2 SMNVEV (reference sequence). Written as DNA, the CDR3 is TGTGCCAGCAGTTTCTCCGGGGGGGCCGCAGATACGCAGTATTTT. Amino acids: CASSFSGGAADTQYF.